This T cell receptor beta chain was identified during a study of T cell repertoires in cytomegalovirus infection. In the study overall: Signatures in public TCR beta sequences pointed to both CMV infection and matching HLA type.

Details on this clonotype: What it recognizes is unknown.

Each CDR3 protein gets one entry after TCRdb re-called the reads with MiXCR. The data contain about 310,000 distinct CDR3 sequences, around 25% of them seen just once; the ten biggest clones take up 10% to 15%. Trimming took 7 bases from V and 4 from J; bases not matched to a gene: 11. Germline values: CDR1 LGHNT, CDR2 FRNRAP. This CDR3 has 15 residues. The chain carries TRBV12-5 and TRBJ1-2, with 8 bases aligning to TRBD1. The specimen comprised cultured PBMCs, sampled from culture after CMV antigen stimulation. The TCR was taken from a human donor in good health (CMV status not recorded). Some clones in this sample may be carry-over from other donors' samples. In nucleotides, the CDR3 is TGTGCTAGTGCGAGGGAGACAGGGGCCCTCTATGGCTACACCTTC. It translates to CASARETGALYGYTF.